This T cell receptor beta chain was sequenced in a study of graft-versus-host responses after intestinal transplantation. To note about this clone: Its specificity is not known.

Trimming stripped 0 bases from V and 9 bases from J, with 15 bases between. Germline lookup yields CDR1 SGHAT and CDR2 FQNNGV. The CDR3 covers 15 residues. Study-wide points: Individuals who had graft-donor T cell macrochimerism had allografts that showed high graft-versus-host to host-versus-graft clonal ratios.

TCRdb's copy holds only in-frame clones and misses some; the assay was immunoSEQ multiplex PCR. The table lists about 110,000 clones, around 94% of them singletons, with more than 0.95% in the top ten. The sample in question was unstimulated CD8+ T cells sorted from spleen or lymph node cells, obtained before transplant. This TCR was sampled from a human donor who was the organ donor for an intestinal transplant. The V and J genes are TRBV11-2 and TRBJ1-5, with D possibly matching TRBD1 (6 bases). The CDR3 region is CASSLDGGPPGPQHF. DNA for the CDR3: TGTGCCAGCAGCTTAGATGGGGGCCCACCGGGGCCCCAGCATTTT.